A selection of T cell receptor beta chains follows, all from one sample in a study of neurological immune-mediated disorders. TCRdb re-called the 5' RACE reads with MiXCR, one entry per CDR3 protein. The sample lists tens of thousands of distinct CDR3 sequences, about 13% seen once, with approximately 4.2% in the top ten. Sequenced input: PBMCs. The receptors here all came from a female donor with HTLV-1-associated myelopathy (HAM/TSP). CDR3s include the opening cysteine and the closing phenylalanine or tryptophan. Fields, in order: J gene, clone size, D gene, V gene, CDR3 protein, CDR3 DNA. A D gene is named only where the DNA matches it firmly. The size field is filled for only some rows; it gives once, few, many or a size class.

TRBJ2-3 many - TRBV7-9 CASSQGYTQYF TGTGCCAGCAGCCAGGGGTATACGCAGTATTTT
TRBJ1-5 - - TRBV3-1 CASQVGQPQHF TGTGCCAGCCAAGTAGGACAGCCCCAGCATTTT
TRBJ2-3 many - TRBV20-1 CSARVLGDSTDTQYF TGCAGTGCTAGAGTCTTGGGGGACTCCACAGATACGCAGTATTTT
TRBJ1-2 many - TRBV12-3/TRBV12-4 CASSLIAALDYGYTF TGTGCCAGCAGCCTGATCGCGGCCCTGGACTATGGCTACACCTTC
TRBJ2-7 many TRBD1 TRBV5-1 CASSLGTGHYEQYF TGCGCCAGCAGCTTAGGGACAGGGCACTACGAGCAGTACTTC
TRBJ2-3 many - TRBV6-1 CASSEVEAFGQYF TGTGCCAGCAGTGAAGTAGAGGCCTTTGGGCAGTATTTT
TRBJ2-1 many - TRBV20-1 CSATRRMYNEQFF TGCAGTGCTACCAGACGGATGTACAATGAGCAGTTCTTC
TRBJ2-2 many - TRBV6-1 CASSKTQGTGELFF TGTGCCAGCAGTAAAACTCAGGGAACCGGGGAGCTGTTTTTT
TRBJ1-2 few TRBD1 TRBV6-5 CASSYRGTVNYGYTF TGTGCCAGCAGTTACAGAGGGACAGTGAACTATGGCTACACCTTC
TRBJ1-2 many TRBD1 TRBV5-1 CASTLGTAENYGYTF TGCGCCAGCACCCTGGGGACAGCGGAGAACTATGGCTACACCTTC
TRBJ1-6 - TRBD1 TRBV20-1 CSAKLDRVYSPLHF TGCAGTGCTAAGTTGGACAGGGTCTATTCACCCCTCCACTTT
TRBJ2-2 many - TRBV5-1 CASSGGTNTGELFF TGCGCCAGCAGCGGGGGGACGAACACCGGGGAGCTGTTTTTT
TRBJ2-6 many TRBD1 TRBV20-1 CSARQGAEGANVLTF TGCAGTGCTAGGCAGGGGGCAGAAGGGGCCAACGTCCTGACTTTC
TRBJ1-5 many - TRBV24-1 CATSDRDTYSNQPQHF TGTGCCACCAGTGACCGCGACACCTATAGCAATCAGCCCCAGCATTTT
TRBJ2-3 - TRBD2 TRBV3-1 CASSKLAGAGDTQYF TGTGCCAGCAGCAAGTTAGCGGGGGCGGGAGATACGCAGTATTTT
TRBJ2-1 many - TRBV5-1 CASSLLRAQNNEQFF TGCGCCAGCAGCTTGTTGAGGGCCCAAAACAATGAGCAGTTCTTC
TRBJ1-1 - TRBD1 TRBV5-1 CASSPADRDRVAFF TGCGCCAGCAGCCCTGCGGACAGGGACCGGGTAGCTTTCTTT
TRBJ2-4 many - TRBV6-5 CASAPGAKNIQYF TGTGCCAGCGCGCCAGGAGCCAAAAACATTCAGTACTTC
TRBJ2-2 many - TRBV28 CASSLLYKDGELFF TGTGCCAGCAGTTTACTGTACAAGGACGGGGAGCTGTTTTTT
TRBJ1-5 - - TRBV6-2/TRBV6-3 CASCLGAPNQPQHF TGTGCCAGCTGCCTAGGGGCACCTAACCAGCCCCAGCATTTT
TRBJ2-4 many TRBD2 TRBV15 CATSNGLAGGLAKNIQYF TGTGCTACCAGCAACGGGCTAGCGGGGGGACTAGCCAAAAACATTCAGTACTTC
TRBJ2-2 many TRBD1 TRBV20-1 CSAYPGTVNTGELFF TGCAGTGCTTATCCCGGGACAGTTAACACCGGGGAGCTGTTTTTT
TRBJ2-1 - TRBD2 TRBV20-1 CSALSASGGARGYNEQFF TGCAGTGCTCTCTCGGCGAGCGGGGGGGCCAGAGGCTACAATGAGCAGTTCTTC
TRBJ2-5 - TRBD1 TRBV15 CATSDRTGGKVTQYF TGTGCCACCAGCGACCGGACAGGTGGAAAAGTGACCCAGTACTTC
TRBJ2-7 - - TRBV7-9 CASSLGTFEQYF TGTGCCAGCAGCTTAGGAACTTTCGAGCAGTACTTC
TRBJ2-7 - - TRBV5-1 CASSLSVRGSYEQYF TGCGCCAGCAGCTTGTCTGTTAGGGGATCCTACGAGCAGTACTTC
TRBJ1-5 many TRBD1 TRBV7-9 CASSRSGQGRSNQPQHF TGTGCCAGCAGCCGATCGGGACAGGGGAGAAGTAATCAGCCCCAGCATTTT
TRBJ2-3 few TRBD1 TRBV28 CASSLRGQGTDTQYF TGTGCCAGCAGTTTAAGGGGACAGGGCACAGATACGCAGTATTTT
TRBJ2-7 many TRBD1 TRBV2 CASSKDRATYEQYF TGTGCCAGCAGTAAAGACAGGGCGACCTACGAGCAGTACTTC
TRBJ2-6 many TRBD1 TRBV7-2 CASSFNRGSGANVLTF TGTGCCAGCAGCTTCAACAGGGGCTCTGGGGCCAACGTCCTGACTTTC
TRBJ2-1 many - TRBV20-1 CSAEGNYNEQFF TGCAGTGCTGAGGGAAACTACAATGAGCAGTTCTTC
TRBJ2-7 few - TRBV4-2 CASSQVRGSTYEQYF TGTGCCAGCAGCCAAGTAAGGGGATCCACCTACGAGCAGTACTTC
TRBJ2-7 - - TRBV20-1 CSARDQGTVSYEQYF TGCAGTGCTAGAGATCAAGGGACTGTATCCTACGAGCAGTACTTC
TRBJ2-1 once TRBD2 TRBV20-1 CSARDVGLAAGQYSMNEQFF TGCAGTGCTAGAGACGTAGGACTAGCGGCGGGGCAGTACTCCATGAATGAGCAGTTCTTC
TRBJ2-7 many - TRBV4-1 CASSQEWQNGQYF TGCGCCAGCAGCCAAGAATGGCAAAACGGGCAGTACTTC
TRBJ2-3 once - TRBV7-9 CASILMTGRCATDTQYF TGTGCCAGCATCTTAATGACGGGGCGGTGCGCCACAGATACGCAGTATTTT
TRBJ2-3 many - TRBV5-1 CASSLQGLFSDTQYF TGCGCCAGCAGCCTGCAGGGTTTGTTTTCAGATACGCAGTATTTT
TRBJ1-1 - - TRBV5-1 CASSLYSWGNTEAFF TGCGCCAGCAGCTTGTACTCGTGGGGGAACACTGAAGCTTTCTTT
TRBJ2-1 many - TRBV28 CASSPPGWLAPFF TGTGCCAGCAGTCCGCCGGGCTGGCTAGCTCCGTTCTTC
TRBJ1-5 many - TRBV11-2 CASSLQGPYSNQPQHF TGTGCCAGCAGCTTACAGGGGCCCTATAGCAATCAGCCCCAGCATTTT
TRBJ2-3 - TRBD2 TRBV18 CASSPPGGLATPAQYF TGTGCCAGCTCACCACCGGGGGGACTAGCTACCCCTGCGCAGTATTTT
TRBJ2-7 many TRBD1 TRBV7-8 CATSGTAYEQYF TGTGCCACCTCAGGGACAGCCTACGAGCAGTACTTC
TRBJ1-1 many TRBD1 TRBV5-1 CASSFGTVNTEAFF TGCGCCAGCAGCTTTGGGACAGTAAACACTGAAGCTTTCTTT
TRBJ2-2 many - TRBV9 CASSVAASTGEMFF TGTGCCAGCAGCGTAGCGGCAAGCACCGGGGAGATGTTTTTT
TRBJ2-1 many TRBD2 TRBV5-4 CASSLGERGYNEQFF TGTGCCAGCAGCCTAGGAGAGCGGGGGTACAATGAGCAGTTCTTC
TRBJ2-7 many - TRBV7-9 CASSLEGELYEQYF TGTGCCAGCAGCTTAGAGGGGGAACTCTACGAGCAGTACTTC